The rows below give T cell receptor beta chains drawn from one sample of a study of CD8+ T cells in alopecia areata. Clones were sequenced by immunoSEQ multiplex PCR, and TCRdb holds only the in-frame ones, with some missing. The table includes about 100,000 clones, roughly 89% detected once. Source: CD8+ T cells sorted from blood, taken at week 24, from a patient treated with tofacitinib. These receptors were obtained from a human donor with alopecia areata. CDR3s include the opening cysteine and the closing phenylalanine or tryptophan. The order of the fields is clone size, V gene, D gene, J gene, CDR3 protein, CDR3 DNA. D genes are given only for firm matches. Size is omitted from some rows. Given values are once, few, many or a class for expanded clones.

clone_size: .; v_call: TRBV11-1; d_call: .; j_call: TRBJ2-7; cdr3_aa: CASSLRGHEQYF; cdr3_nt: TGTGCCAGCAGCTTGAGGGGCCACGAGCAGTACTTC
clone_size: .; v_call: TRBV15; d_call: TRBD1; j_call: TRBJ1-1; cdr3_aa: CATSRVGQGAMNTEAFF; cdr3_nt: TGTGCCACCAGCAGAGTGGGACAGGGGGCCATGAACACTGAAGCTTTCTTT
clone_size: .; v_call: TRBV27; d_call: .; j_call: TRBJ1-3; cdr3_aa: CASCPLSGNTIYF; cdr3_nt: TGTGCCAGCTGTCCCCTCTCTGGAAACACCATATATTTT
clone_size: .; v_call: TRBV7-9; d_call: .; j_call: TRBJ2-3; cdr3_aa: CASSRPFEPSTDTQYF; cdr3_nt: TGTGCCAGCAGCAGGCCCTTCGAACCCAGCACAGATACGCAGTATTTT
clone_size: .; v_call: TRBV27; d_call: TRBD1; j_call: TRBJ2-7; cdr3_aa: CASSPYGTGVDYEQYF; cdr3_nt: TGTGCCAGCAGTCCGTACGGGACAGGGGTGGATTACGAGCAGTACTTC
clone_size: .; v_call: TRBV7-9; d_call: TRBD1; j_call: TRBJ1-1; cdr3_aa: CASSYAGTGALAIF; cdr3_nt: TGTGCCAGCAGCTATGCCGGGACAGGAGCCTTAGCGATTTTT
clone_size: .; v_call: TRBV9; d_call: TRBD1; j_call: TRBJ1-3; cdr3_aa: CASSVAGGHTIYF; cdr3_nt: TGTGCCAGCAGCGTAGCAGGGGGCCACACCATATATTTT
clone_size: .; v_call: TRBV21-1; d_call: .; j_call: TRBJ2-4; cdr3_aa: CASSKAGGGQAKNIQYF; cdr3_nt: TGTGCCAGCAGCAAAGCAGGAGGGGGCCAAGCCAAAAACATTCAGTACTTC
clone_size: .; v_call: TRBV7-8; d_call: TRBD2; j_call: TRBJ2-2; cdr3_aa: CASSPLAGGTGELFF; cdr3_nt: TGTGCCAGCAGCCCTCTAGCGGGGGGGACCGGGGAGCTGTTTTTT
clone_size: .; v_call: TRBV12-5; d_call: TRBD2; j_call: TRBJ2-7; cdr3_aa: CASGFSLERDSYEQYF; cdr3_nt: TGTGCTAGTGGTTTCTCTCTGGAGCGGGACTCCTACGAGCAGTACTTC
clone_size: .; v_call: TRBV5-5; d_call: TRBD2; j_call: TRBJ2-1; cdr3_aa: CASSWGLAESNEQFF; cdr3_nt: TGTGCCAGCAGCTGGGGACTAGCGGAATCCAATGAGCAGTTCTTC
clone_size: .; v_call: TRBV5-6; d_call: .; j_call: TRBJ1-4; cdr3_aa: CASSLVPDEKLFF; cdr3_nt: TGTGCCAGCAGCCTCGTACCGGATGAAAAACTGTTTTTT
clone_size: .; v_call: TRBV27; d_call: TRBD1; j_call: TRBJ1-5; cdr3_aa: CASRPGGRGNQPQHF; cdr3_nt: TGTGCCAGCAGACCAGGGGGCAGAGGCAATCAGCCCCAGCATTTT
clone_size: .; v_call: TRBV7-9; d_call: TRBD1; j_call: TRBJ1-5; cdr3_aa: CASSLTGYNQPQHF; cdr3_nt: TGTGCCAGCAGCTTGACAGGGTACAATCAGCCCCAGCATTTT
clone_size: .; v_call: TRBV6-5; d_call: .; j_call: TRBJ2-7; cdr3_aa: CASSWKGVEQYF; cdr3_nt: TGTGCCAGCAGTTGGAAGGGGGTCGAGCAGTACTTC
clone_size: .; v_call: TRBV5-1; d_call: TRBD1; j_call: TRBJ1-1; cdr3_aa: CASSLRGQGDTEAFF; cdr3_nt: TGCGCCAGCAGCTTGAGAGGACAGGGGGACACTGAAGCTTTCTTT
clone_size: once; v_call: TRBV29-1; d_call: TRBD1; j_call: TRBJ2-7; cdr3_aa: CSAGQGIDEQYF; cdr3_nt: TGCAGCGCGGGACAGGGGATAGACGAGCAGTACTTC
clone_size: few; v_call: TRBV27; d_call: .; j_call: TRBJ2-7; cdr3_aa: CASSFARDYEQYF; cdr3_nt: TGTGCCAGCAGTTTCGCCAGGGACTACGAGCAGTACTTC
clone_size: .; v_call: TRBV4-2; d_call: TRBD2; j_call: TRBJ2-7; cdr3_aa: CASSQEEVWASGYEQYF; cdr3_nt: TGTGCCAGCAGCCAAGAGGAAGTTTGGGCTAGCGGGTACGAGCAGTACTTC
clone_size: .; v_call: TRBV4-1; d_call: .; j_call: TRBJ1-2; cdr3_aa: CASSPFLVENYGYTF; cdr3_nt: TGCGCCAGCAGCCCCTTTTTGGTAGAAAACTATGGCTACACCTTC
clone_size: .; v_call: TRBV4-1; d_call: .; j_call: TRBJ2-1; cdr3_aa: CASSWNGQYNEQFF; cdr3_nt: TGCGCCAGCAGCTGGAATGGACAGTACAATGAGCAGTTCTTC
clone_size: .; v_call: TRBV5-6; d_call: TRBD2; j_call: TRBJ2-1; cdr3_aa: CASSLPGSSGGAINNEQFF; cdr3_nt: TGTGCCAGCAGCTTGCCCGGTTCTAGCGGGGGGGCTATTAACAATGAGCAGTTCTTC
clone_size: few; v_call: TRBV7-6; d_call: .; j_call: TRBJ1-1; cdr3_aa: CASSLLASREAFF; cdr3_nt: TGTGCCAGCAGCTTATTGGCGTCGCGGGAAGCTTTCTTT
clone_size: .; v_call: TRBV2; d_call: TRBD1; j_call: TRBJ1-6; cdr3_aa: CASTPAGQGASPLHF; cdr3_nt: TGTGCCAGCACCCCAGCGGGACAGGGGGCCTCACCCCTCCACTTT
clone_size: .; v_call: TRBV28; d_call: TRBD1; j_call: TRBJ2-7; cdr3_aa: CASSGPDARDRKSYEQYF; cdr3_nt: TGTGCCAGCAGTGGCCCGGATGCCCGGGACAGGAAGTCCTACGAGCAGTACTTC
clone_size: .; v_call: TRBV4-2; d_call: .; j_call: TRBJ2-2; cdr3_aa: CASSPEEGGSGELFF; cdr3_nt: TGTGCCAGCAGCCCGGAGGAGGGAGGCTCCGGGGAGCTGTTTTTT
clone_size: .; v_call: TRBV5-6; d_call: .; j_call: TRBJ2-3; cdr3_aa: CASSLGADSTDTQYF; cdr3_nt: TGTGCCAGCAGCTTGGGGGCGGATAGCACAGATACGCAGTATTTT
clone_size: .; v_call: TRBV2; d_call: .; j_call: TRBJ2-5; cdr3_aa: CASSEAGLRTETQYF; cdr3_nt: TGTGCCAGCAGTGAAGCGGGACTCCGAACGGAGACCCAGTACTTC
clone_size: .; v_call: TRBV2; d_call: .; j_call: TRBJ2-1; cdr3_aa: CASVSVNEQFF; cdr3_nt: TGTGCCAGCGTTAGCGTCAATGAGCAGTTCTTC
clone_size: .; v_call: TRBV19; d_call: .; j_call: TRBJ2-1; cdr3_aa: CASSIVGAVEQFF; cdr3_nt: TGTGCCAGTAGTATAGTAGGGGCGGTTGAGCAGTTCTTC
clone_size: .; v_call: TRBV5-6; d_call: .; j_call: TRBJ2-5; cdr3_aa: CASSYPLGSETQYF; cdr3_nt: TGTGCCAGCAGCTACCCACTAGGATCAGAGACCCAGTACTTC
clone_size: .; v_call: TRBV27; d_call: .; j_call: TRBJ2-1; cdr3_aa: CASSLSSPAPYMRGDEQFF; cdr3_nt: TGTGCCAGCAGTTTATCGTCCCCGGCTCCCTATATGAGGGGCGATGAGCAGTTCTTC
clone_size: .; v_call: TRBV7-9; d_call: TRBD1; j_call: TRBJ2-1; cdr3_aa: CASSGRGNEQFF; cdr3_nt: TGTGCCAGCAGCGGCAGGGGGAATGAGCAGTTCTTC
clone_size: .; v_call: TRBV13; d_call: .; j_call: TRBJ2-7; cdr3_aa: CASSLRVETYEQYF; cdr3_nt: TGTGCCAGCAGCTTACGGGTGGAAACCTACGAGCAGTACTTC
clone_size: .; v_call: TRBV6-5; d_call: .; j_call: TRBJ2-7; cdr3_aa: CASSYSGDSSYEQYF; cdr3_nt: TGTGCCAGCAGTTACTCTGGGGACTCCTCCTACGAGCAGTACTTC
clone_size: .; v_call: TRBV6-5; d_call: TRBD2; j_call: TRBJ2-3; cdr3_aa: CATVRGRTQYF; cdr3_nt: TGTGCCACCGTGCGCGGGAGGACGCAGTATTTT
clone_size: .; v_call: TRBV27; d_call: .; j_call: TRBJ2-1; cdr3_aa: CASSDSYNEQFF; cdr3_nt: TGTGCCAGCAGTGATTCATACAATGAGCAGTTCTTC
clone_size: .; v_call: TRBV29-1; d_call: TRBD2; j_call: TRBJ2-1; cdr3_aa: CSALGLEAEDEQFF; cdr3_nt: TGCAGCGCCCTTGGACTAGAGGCGGAGGATGAGCAGTTCTTC
clone_size: .; v_call: TRBV6-6; d_call: TRBD1; j_call: TRBJ2-3; cdr3_aa: CASRSGTGGERDTQYF; cdr3_nt: TGTGCCAGCAGGTCTGGGACAGGGGGAGAGAGAGATACGCAGTATTTT
clone_size: .; v_call: TRBV7-9; d_call: .; j_call: TRBJ2-2; cdr3_aa: CASSLSATTANTGELFF; cdr3_nt: TGTGCCAGCAGCTTATCAGCAACCACCGCGAACACCGGGGAGCTGTTTTTT
clone_size: .; v_call: TRBV30; d_call: .; j_call: TRBJ2-2; cdr3_aa: CAWRDRNTGELFF; cdr3_nt: TGTGCCTGGCGAGACCGGAACACCGGGGAGCTGTTTTTT
clone_size: .; v_call: TRBV13; d_call: TRBD1; j_call: TRBJ2-1; cdr3_aa: CASRPRDSYNEQFF; cdr3_nt: TGTGCCAGCAGACCCCGGGACAGCTACAATGAGCAGTTCTTC
clone_size: .; v_call: TRBV23-1; d_call: .; j_call: TRBJ2-1; cdr3_aa: CASRRTGLIPYNEQFF; cdr3_nt: TGCGCCAGCAGACGAACAGGGTTGATTCCCTACAATGAGCAGTTCTTC
clone_size: .; v_call: TRBV6-5; d_call: .; j_call: TRBJ1-4; cdr3_aa: CASRMGEKLFF; cdr3_nt: TGTGCCAGCAGGATGGGGGAAAAACTGTTTTTT
clone_size: .; v_call: TRBV4-1; d_call: TRBD2; j_call: TRBJ2-7; cdr3_aa: CASSQVSRGVSYEQYF; cdr3_nt: TGCGCCAGCAGCCAAGTTTCCCGGGGGGTAAGCTACGAGCAGTACTTC
clone_size: .; v_call: TRBV2; d_call: .; j_call: TRBJ2-7; cdr3_aa: CASRGKTGSPYEQYF; cdr3_nt: TGTGCCAGCAGAGGCAAAACAGGGTCCCCCTACGAGCAGTACTTC
clone_size: .; v_call: TRBV5-4; d_call: TRBD2; j_call: TRBJ2-1; cdr3_aa: CASNRGGLGNEQFF; cdr3_nt: TGTGCCAGCAATCGGGGGGGCCTTGGAAATGAGCAGTTCTTC
clone_size: .; v_call: TRBV5-4; d_call: .; j_call: TRBJ2-3; cdr3_aa: CASTAGGTQYF; cdr3_nt: TGTGCCAGCACCGCAGGAGGTACGCAGTATTTT
clone_size: .; v_call: TRBV7-9; d_call: .; j_call: TRBJ1-1; cdr3_aa: CASSLGTSEAFF; cdr3_nt: TGTGCCAGCAGCCTTGGGACCTCTGAAGCTTTCTTT